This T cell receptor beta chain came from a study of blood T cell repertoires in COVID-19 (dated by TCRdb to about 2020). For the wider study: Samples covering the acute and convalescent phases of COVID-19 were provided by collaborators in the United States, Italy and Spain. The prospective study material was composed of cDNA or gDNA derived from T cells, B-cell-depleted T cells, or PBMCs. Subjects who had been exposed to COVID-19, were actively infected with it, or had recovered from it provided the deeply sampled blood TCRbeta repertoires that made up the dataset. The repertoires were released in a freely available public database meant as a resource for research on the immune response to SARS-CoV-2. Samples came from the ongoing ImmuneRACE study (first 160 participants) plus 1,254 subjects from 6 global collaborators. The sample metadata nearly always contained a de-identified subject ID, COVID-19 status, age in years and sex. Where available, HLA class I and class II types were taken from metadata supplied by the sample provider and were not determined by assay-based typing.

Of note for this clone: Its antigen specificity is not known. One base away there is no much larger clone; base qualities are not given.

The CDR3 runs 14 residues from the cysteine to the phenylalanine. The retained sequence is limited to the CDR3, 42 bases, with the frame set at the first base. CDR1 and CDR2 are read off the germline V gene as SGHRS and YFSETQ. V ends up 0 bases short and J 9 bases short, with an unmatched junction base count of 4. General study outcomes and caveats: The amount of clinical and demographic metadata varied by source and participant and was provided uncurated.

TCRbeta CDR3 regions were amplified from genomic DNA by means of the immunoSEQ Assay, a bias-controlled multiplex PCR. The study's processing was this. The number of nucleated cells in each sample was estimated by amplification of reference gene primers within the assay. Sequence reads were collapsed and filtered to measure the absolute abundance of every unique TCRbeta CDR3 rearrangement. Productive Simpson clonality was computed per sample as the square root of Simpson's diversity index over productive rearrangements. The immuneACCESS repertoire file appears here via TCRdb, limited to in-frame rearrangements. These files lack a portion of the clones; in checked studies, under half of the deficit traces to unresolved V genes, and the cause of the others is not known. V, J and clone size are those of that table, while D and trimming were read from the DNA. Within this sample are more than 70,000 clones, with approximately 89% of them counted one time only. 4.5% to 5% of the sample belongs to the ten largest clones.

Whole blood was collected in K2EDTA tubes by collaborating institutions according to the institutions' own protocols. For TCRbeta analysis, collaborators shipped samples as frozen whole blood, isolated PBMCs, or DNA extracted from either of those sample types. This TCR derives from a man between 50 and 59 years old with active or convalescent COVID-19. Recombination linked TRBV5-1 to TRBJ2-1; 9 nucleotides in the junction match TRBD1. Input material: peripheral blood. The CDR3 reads CASSLEGQGPEQFF. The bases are TGCGCCAGCAGCTTGGAGGGACAGGGCCCTGAGCAGTTCTTC.